This is a list of T cell receptor beta chains from one sample in a study of PD-1 blockade in classical Hodgkin lymphoma. Sequencing used immunoSEQ multiplex PCR; TCRdb keeps in-frame clones, though not all of them. The table has about 20,000 clones, roughly 82% seen once. Specimen: CD8+ T cells from blood, collected before the fourth cycle of nivolumab. Receptors originate from a human donor with classical Hodgkin lymphoma. CDR3s include the opening cysteine and the closing phenylalanine or tryptophan. A D gene is named only where the DNA matches it firmly. Clone size is stated in some rows and not others, as once, few, many or a class when expanded.

clone_size j_call cdr3_length v_call d_call cdr3_aa cdr3_nt
- TRBJ2-3 14 TRBV6-4 - CASSGGREADTQYF TGTGCCAGCAGTGGGGGCAGGGAAGCAGATACGCAGTATTTT
- TRBJ2-1 14 TRBV11-3 - CASSLDGPYNEQFF TGTGCCAGCAGCTTAGATGGACCTTACAATGAGCAGTTCTTC
once TRBJ1-5 17 TRBV6-1 TRBD1 CASSEPTGGVSNQPQHF TGTGCCAGCAGTGAACCAACAGGGGGCGTAAGCAATCAGCCCCAGCATTTT
- TRBJ1-3 16 TRBV4-3 - CASSRSTRGRENTIYF TGCGCCAGCAGCCGATCGACCCGGGGTAGGGAAAACACCATATATTTT
- TRBJ1-5 16 TRBV28 - CASSLGRHLSNQPQHF TGTGCCAGCAGTTTGGGGCGACATCTTAGCAATCAGCCCCAGCATTTT
- TRBJ1-5 16 TRBV19 - CASSGWSTYFNQPQHF TGTGCCAGTAGTGGATGGAGCACCTATTTCAATCAGCCCCAGCATTTT
- TRBJ1-1 17 TRBV19 TRBD1 CASSRIWWTGDYTEAFF TGTGCCAGTAGTAGGATCTGGTGGACAGGGGATTACACTGAAGCTTTCTTT
- TRBJ1-2 16 TRBV6-5 TRBD1 CASSFSRQGRDYGYTF TGTGCCAGCAGTTTCTCAAGACAGGGGAGGGACTATGGCTACACCTTC
- TRBJ2-7 16 TRBV7-6 - CASSGGMASDAYEQYF TGTGCCAGCAGCGGGGGGATGGCTAGCGATGCCTACGAGCAGTACTTC
- TRBJ1-1 11 TRBV4-1 - CASSQGTEAFF TGCGCCAGCAGCCAAGGGACTGAAGCTTTCTTT
- TRBJ1-5 16 TRBV4-2 - CASSQENRYSNQPQHF TGTGCCAGCAGCCAAGAGAATAGATATAGCAATCAGCCCCAGCATTTT
- TRBJ2-7 13 TRBV5-4 - CASSLEGASEQYF TGTGCCAGCAGCTTGGAGGGCGCCAGCGAGCAGTACTTC
- TRBJ1-5 13 TRBV5-1 - CASSLSGSQPQHF TGCGCCAGCAGCTTGTCAGGGTCTCAGCCCCAGCATTTT
- TRBJ2-6 18 TRBV2 TRBD1 CASIPDLTGYSGANVLTF TGTGCCAGCATCCCAGATCTGACAGGGTACTCTGGGGCCAACGTCCTGACTTTC
- TRBJ1-4 14 TRBV10-2 - CASSVRGLSEKLFF TGCGCCAGCAGTGTTAGGGGGTTGAGTGAAAAACTGTTTTTT
- TRBJ1-2 15 TRBV6-1 - CASIDGSLSNYGYTF TGTGCCAGCATCGACGGCAGTCTCTCTAACTATGGCTACACCTTC
- TRBJ2-7 12 TRBV30 - CAWSGIPYEQYF TGTGCCTGGAGTGGGATACCCTACGAGCAGTACTTC
- TRBJ2-1 17 TRBV5-1 - CASSLDGGLAGDNEQFF TGCGCCAGCAGCTTGGACGGAGGCCTAGCCGGGGACAATGAGCAGTTCTTC
- TRBJ1-2 15 TRBV4-1 - CASSQDPPGVSGGTF TGCGCCAGCAGCCAAGATCCGCCCGGGGTTAGTGGGGGAACCTTC
- TRBJ1-5 13 TRBV9 - CASSGGHNQPQHF TGTGCCAGCAGCGGAGGACACAATCAGCCCCAGCATTTT
- TRBJ1-1 13 TRBV2 - CASKDSMNTEAFF TGTGCCAGCAAAGACAGTATGAACACTGAAGCTTTCTTT
- TRBJ2-1 14 TRBV9 TRBD2 CASSPVGLVNEQFF TGTGCCAGCAGCCCCGTGGGACTAGTGAATGAGCAGTTCTTC
few TRBJ1-6 16 TRBV27 TRBD1 CASSWGQAIHNSPLHF TGTGCCAGCAGTTGGGGACAGGCAATTCATAATTCACCCCTCCACTTT
- TRBJ1-1 13 TRBV30 - CAWSVSGGSEAFF TGTGCCTGGAGTGTATCTGGGGGATCTGAAGCTTTCTTT
once TRBJ2-7 14 TRBV5-1 - CASSFGTRGYEQYF TGCGCCAGCAGCTTTGGGACTCGAGGTTACGAGCAGTACTTC